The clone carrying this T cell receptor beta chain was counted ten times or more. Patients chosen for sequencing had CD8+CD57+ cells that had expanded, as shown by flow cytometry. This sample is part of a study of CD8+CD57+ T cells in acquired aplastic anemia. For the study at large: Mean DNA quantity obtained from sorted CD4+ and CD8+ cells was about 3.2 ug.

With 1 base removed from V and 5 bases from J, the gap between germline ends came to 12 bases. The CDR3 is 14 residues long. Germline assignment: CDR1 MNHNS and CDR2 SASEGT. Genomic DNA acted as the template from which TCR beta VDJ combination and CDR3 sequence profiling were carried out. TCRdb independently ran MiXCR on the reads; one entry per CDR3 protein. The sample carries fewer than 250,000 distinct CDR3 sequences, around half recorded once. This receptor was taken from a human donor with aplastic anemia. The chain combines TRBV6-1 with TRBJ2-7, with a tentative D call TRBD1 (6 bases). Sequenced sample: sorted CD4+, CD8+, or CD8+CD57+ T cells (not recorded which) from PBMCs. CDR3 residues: CASSEGWGLNEQYF. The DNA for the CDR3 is TGTGCCAGCAGTGAAGGTTGGGGGCTCAACGAGCAGTACTTC.